The sequence of this T cell receptor (beta chain) was determined in a study of cytotoxic CD8 clonotypes in ibrutinib-treated CLL. Whole-study findings and limits: Public clonotypes were seen rarely and were contracted or stable on treatment.

Note on this clone: Its antigen is undetermined.

Depths of 1 in 200,000 to 1 in 1 million T cells were the sequencing target. Produced via immunoSEQ multiplex PCR; TCRdb's table is partial and in-frame only. The sample has about 200,000 clones; 60% to 80% are singletons. TCR beta library input comprised around 2 micrograms of genomic DNA from cryopreserved PBMCs. Germline lookup yields CDR1 SGHRS and CDR2 YFSETQ. The CDR3 covers 15 residues. V dropped 4 bases and J dropped 0 bases, with 13 bases sitting between them. The receptor was derived from a human donor with chronic lymphocytic leukemia. Sample: PBMCs, taken after 12 months of ibrutinib treatment. The V call is TRBV5-1, the J call TRBJ1-2, with no clear D. The CDR3 bases are TGCGCCAGCAGCACCTTACCTGAGGCTAACTATGGCTACACCTTC. The encoded protein is CASSTLPEANYGYTF.